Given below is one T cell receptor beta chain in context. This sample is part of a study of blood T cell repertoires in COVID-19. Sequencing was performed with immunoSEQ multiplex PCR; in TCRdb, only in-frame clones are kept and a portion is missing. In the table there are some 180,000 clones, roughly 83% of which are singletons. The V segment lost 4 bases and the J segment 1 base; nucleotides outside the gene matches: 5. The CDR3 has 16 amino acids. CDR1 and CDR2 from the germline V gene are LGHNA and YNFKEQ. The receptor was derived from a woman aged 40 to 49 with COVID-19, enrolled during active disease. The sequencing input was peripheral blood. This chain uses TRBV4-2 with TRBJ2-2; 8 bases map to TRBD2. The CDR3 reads CASSRMAGGNTGELFF. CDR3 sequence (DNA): TGTGCCAGCAGCCGTATGGCGGGGGGGAACACCGGGGAGCTGTTTTTT.